The 22 T cell receptor beta chains given below trace back to one sample, sequenced in a study of blood T cell repertoires in COVID-19. Here immunoSEQ multiplex PCR was the method, and the copy in TCRdb shows in-frame clones only, minus some. The sample comprises about 170,000 clones, just under 85% of which are singletons, and approximately 7.7% rests with the top ten. Source material: peripheral blood. Receptors were obtained from a man aged 35-49 years who had recovered from COVID-19.

The rearrangement links TRBV19 to TRBJ1-1; 9 positions match TRBD1. CDR3 size: 14 residues. The germline V gene encodes CDR1 LNHDA and CDR2 SQIVND (reference sequence). After removal of 5 bases from V and 10 bases from J, the junction contained 11 bases not matched to a gene. CDR3 DNA: TGTGCCAGTAGTCAGGGACAGGGAGTATTTGTAGCTTTCTTT. Translated, it gives CASSQGQGVFVAFF.

The chain employs TRBV6-5 and TRBJ2-1; 8 bases fit TRBD2. The length of the CDR3 is 15 residues. Germline CDR1 reads MNHEY; CDR2 reads SVGAGI. V lost 5 bases, J lost 7 bases, and 10 bases stayed unmatched. CDR3 region: CASSRWGRGENEQFF. CDR3 DNA: TGTGCCAGCAGTCGGTGGGGGCGGGGGGAGAATGAGCAGTTCTTC.

This clone was observed a few times. The chain is built from TRBV28 and TRBJ1-2, with D possibly matching TRBD1 (6 bases). This CDR3 has 12 amino acids. The germline V gene encodes CDR1 MDHEN and CDR2 SYDVKM. V dropped 7 bases and J dropped 4 bases, with 10 bases sitting between them. The CDR3 loop reads CASNGQIYGYTF. The CDR3 DNA reads TGTGCCAGCAACGGACAGATCTATGGCTACACCTTC.

V usage is TRBV29-1 and J usage is TRBJ2-5, with 11 bases identical to TRBD2. Trimming cost V 8 bases and J 9 bases; bases outside gene matches: 14. The CDR3 totals 14 residues. Germline loops: CDR1 SQVTM, CDR2 ANQGSEA. CDR3 protein: CSLGTSGSGGSQYF. CDR3 bases: TGCAGCCTTGGGACTAGCGGCTCCGGAGGGTCCCAGTACTTC.

The genes are TRBV15 and TRBJ2-7, with 14 nucleotides matching TRBD2. In germline, CDR1 is LNHNV, CDR2 YYDKDF (reference sequence). This CDR3 region has 14 residues. Losses at the gene ends were 5 bases for V and 9 bases for J; bases not matched to a gene: 6. CDR3 in amino acids: CATSGGTSGGLQYF. DNA of the CDR3: TGTGCCACCAGCGGAGGGACTAGCGGGGGCCTGCAGTACTTC. The whole variable domain, filled in from reference TRBV15 and TRBJ2-7, reads DAMVIQNPRYQVTQFGKPVTLSCSQTLNHNVMYWYQQKSSQAPKLLFHYYDKDFNNEADTPDNFQSRRPNTSFCFLDIRSPGLGDTAMYLCATSGGTSGGLQYFGPGTRLTVT.

The chain couples TRBV6-2 or TRBV6-3 to TRBJ2-7; possible D gene TRBD2, 5 bases. Trimming cost V 3 bases and J 1 base, with 10 bases left between them. This CDR3 is built from 14 residues. Germline V gene lookup returns CDR1 MNHEY and CDR2 SVGEGT. For the CDR3, the DNA is TGTGCCAGCAGTTATGAGGGTTATTCCTACGAGCAGTACTTC. Its translation is CASSYEGYSYEQYF.

As regards this clone: At one end, the junction sequence differs from germline, possibly due to a read error. The chain employs TRBV7-7 and TRBJ2-5, with a weak D call TRBD1 (7 bases). The CDR3 is made up of 17 amino acids. From germline, CDR1 is SSHAT and CDR2 FNYEAQ (reference sequence). CDR3: CASSLFPGGGGLETQYF. CDR3 bases: TGTGCTAGCAGCTTATTCCCCGGTGGAGGGGGCTTAGAGACCCAGTACTTC.

The V call is TRBV30, the J call TRBJ1-1; D uncertain. Germline CDR1 is GTSNPN and CDR2 is SVGIG (reference sequence). Trimming took off 4 bases at V and 4 bases at J, with 16 bases between the two ends. The CDR3 consists of 14 residues. CDR3 amino acids: CAWTGGRPSTEAFF. The CDR3 coding sequence is TGTGCCTGGACGGGCGGGCGCCCGAGCACTGAAGCTTTCTTT.

The chain is built from TRBV6-5 and TRBJ1-2, with D unclear. V was clipped by 0 bases and J by 3 bases, with 5 bases between them. This CDR3 has 13 residues. CDR1 is MNHEY and CDR2 is SVGAGI in the germline V gene. The chain's CDR3 is CASSYSPDYGYTF. DNA of the CDR3: TGTGCCAGCAGTTACTCCCCGGACTATGGCTACACCTTC.

V and J are TRBV7-3 and TRBJ2-2; D call uncertain. Trimming removed 7 bases at V and 4 bases at J, with 7 bases between. The germline CDR1 and CDR2 sequences are SGHTA and FQGTGA. The CDR3 is 12 amino acids. The DNA for the CDR3 is TGTGCCAGCACTAACCCCACCGGGGAGCTGTTTTTT. This encodes CASTNPTGELFF.

The rearrangement links TRBV5-4 to TRBJ2-7; 9 bases align to TRBD2. Germline CDR1 SGHNT, CDR2 YYREEE (reference sequence). V lost 5 bases to trimming and J lost 3 bases; unmatched junction nucleotides: 12. CDR3 length: 16 residues. The CDR3 bases are TGTGCCAGCAGTTCCTCCCCCGGGACTAGCTTCTACGAGCAGTACTTC. Encoded protein: CASSSSPGTSFYEQYF.

This chain joins TRBV19 and TRBJ2-7; 9 bases fit TRBD1. After removal of 4 bases from V and 3 bases from J, the junction contained 4 bases not matched to a gene. Looked up from germline, CDR1 is LNHDA and CDR2 is SQIVND (reference sequence). The CDR3 covers 14 residues. CDR3 protein: CASSNTGGSYEQYF. DNA of the CDR3: TGTGCCAGTAGTAATACAGGGGGCAGCTACGAGCAGTACTTC.

This clone was counted a few times. The chain's CDR3 is CASSLRTAGGSPLHF. CDR3 sequence (DNA): TGTGCCAGCAGCTTAAGGACGGCAGGGGGGTCACCCCTCCACTTT. The V gene is TRBV7-8, the J gene TRBJ1-6, with TRBD1 matching 7 bases. This CDR3 region has 15 residues. V lost 2 bases to trimming and J lost 10 bases; unmatched junction nucleotides: 8. Germline CDR1 SGHVS, CDR2 FQNEAQ.

This clone was counted only a few times. The chain couples TRBV12-3 or TRBV12-4 to TRBJ2-7, with a possible D match to TRBD2 (6 bases). Trimming pared 6 bases from V and 6 bases from J, leaving 15 bases between. The CDR3 spans 13 residues. CDR3 nucleotide sequence: TGTGCCAGCAGGGCGGGGCCTTCCCTCGAGCAGTACTTC. It codes for CASRAGPSLEQYF.

This clone was detected once. J is TRBJ2-1 and V is TRBV28; 9 nucleotides line up with TRBD2. CDR1 is MDHEN, CDR2 SYDVKM, per germline. The CDR3 totals 15 residues. Losses at the gene ends were 5 bases for V and 7 bases for J; bases not matched to a gene: 9. The DNA for the CDR3 is TGTGCCAGCAGTGTTCGGGGGACTAGCTGGAATGAGCAGTTCTTC. Protein: CASSVRGTSWNEQFF.

The chain combines TRBV6-2 or TRBV6-3 with TRBJ1-1, with D perhaps TRBD1 (6 bases). The CDR3 sequence is 14 residues long. Trimming removed 5 bases from V and 5 bases from J, with 15 bases in between. CDR1 is MNHEY and CDR2 is SVGEGT in the germline V gene. The CDR3, as DNA: TGTGCCAGCAGTAAACACAGGGAGGGGACTGAAGCTTTCTTT. This gives the protein CASSKHREGTEAFF.

Here the CDR3 reads CASLTGTTNEQFF. For the CDR3, the DNA is TGTGCCAGCTTAACCGGGACTACCAATGAGCAGTTCTTC. This chain links TRBV18 with TRBJ2-1, with TRBD2 identical over 7 bases. The CDR3 has 13 residues. V lost 7 bases to trimming and J lost 6 bases; unmatched junction nucleotides: 6. Germline CDR1 is KGHSH and CDR2 is LQKENI.

The chain carries TRBV7-2 and TRBJ1-6; D is unresolved. This CDR3 contains 14 residues. Germline lookup yields CDR1 SGHTA and CDR2 FQGNSA. V shed 5 bases and J shed 8 bases, with 13 bases lying between them. The CDR3 reads CASSITWADSPLHF. Here the CDR3 DNA reads TGTGCCAGCAGCATCACGTGGGCAGATTCACCCCTCCACTTT.

The chain joins TRBV6-2 or TRBV6-3 to TRBJ2-7; 14 bases fit TRBD2. With V trimmed by 6 bases and J by 3 bases, 10 bases remained unmatched. Per the germline V gene, CDR1 is MNHEY and CDR2 is SVGEGT. The CDR3 loop spans 17 amino acids. CDR3 sequence (DNA): TGTGCCAGCAGCCGGGGGACTAGCGGGGGCCGCAACTACGAGCAGTACTTC. Its protein product is CASSRGTSGGRNYEQYF.

The sample holds one count of this clone. The chain couples TRBV11-2 to TRBJ2-7; D is perhaps TRBD2 (5 bases). From germline, CDR1 is SGHAT and CDR2 FQNNGV. Trimming stripped 5 bases from V and 3 bases from J, with 11 bases between. The length of the CDR3 is 13 residues. CDR3 bases: TGTGCCAGCAGCCCCGGACTTCGCTACGAGCAGTACTTC. Residues: CASSPGLRYEQYF. The whole variable domain, filled in from reference TRBV11-2 and TRBJ2-7, reads EAGVAQSPRYKIIEKRQSVAFWCNPISGHATLYWYQQILGQGPKLLIQFQNNGVVDDSQLPKDRFSAERLKGVDSTLKIQPAKLEDSAVYLCASSPGLRYEQYFGPGTRLTVT.

The rearrangement uses TRBV7-2 and TRBJ2-7, with D possibly matching TRBD2 (6 bases). There are 15 residues in the CDR3. CDR1 is SGHTA and CDR2 is FQGNSA in the germline V gene. V was cut by 4 bases and J by 4 bases, with 17 bases left in between. The CDR3 DNA reads TGTGCCAGCAGCTCCGCTAGCGCCAATTTGTACGAGCAGTACTTC. As protein: CASSSASANLYEQYF.

The rearrangement joins TRBV9 to TRBJ1-1; D is perhaps TRBD1 (6 bases). Trimming pared 3 bases from V and 0 bases from J, leaving 15 bases between. Germline V CDR1 and CDR2: SGDLS, YYNGEE. This CDR3 has 16 residues. The CDR3 region has the DNA TGTGCCAGCAGCGAGACGACAGGATCAATGAACACTGAAGCTTTCTTT. Translation gives CASSETTGSMNTEAFF.